This T cell receptor beta chain was captured by sequencing in a study of T cell clonotyping in hematopoietic cell transplantation. Data came from immunoSEQ multiplex PCR; TCRdb stores just in-frame clones and leaves some out. The sample lists some 17,000 clones; 71% were seen once. This CDR3 spans 16 amino acids. Germline CDR1 is SGHTA and CDR2 is FQGNSA. Trimming at V came to 0 bases and at J to 5 bases, leaving 5 bases not matched to a gene. The TCR comes from a woman aged 60-70 years in good health. Some clones in this sample may be carry-over from other donors' samples. Source material: peripheral blood mononuclear cells. The V gene is TRBV7-2, the J gene TRBJ2-1, with TRBD2 matching over 9 bases. CDR3 amino acids: CASSLARLAGHNEQFF. The CDR3 coding sequence is TGTGCCAGCAGCTTAGCGCGGCTAGCGGGGCACAATGAGCAGTTCTTC.